What follows are 15 T cell receptor beta chains derived from one specimen sequenced in a study of cytomegalovirus exposure and HLA in healthy donors. Vbeta (60) and Jbeta (13) primers were used in the PCR. The method was immunoSEQ multiplex PCR; TCRdb's version includes in-frame clones alone and lacks a portion of them. Of approximately 90,000 clones listed, around three quarters are singletons. The sequencing input was PBMCs. These receptors came from a man aged 40-49 years in good health and CMV-seronegative.

The chain carries TRBV9 and TRBJ1-6; D possibly corresponds to TRBD1 (5 bases). The CDR3 length is 15 residues. Looked up from germline, CDR1 is SGDLS and CDR2 is YYNGEE. V was pared by 4 bases and J by 7 bases, with 15 bases between. In DNA form, the CDR3 reads TGTGCCAGCAGCCTTACCAGGGCAACCAATTCACCCCTCCACTTT. Amino acids: CASSLTRATNSPLHF.

This chain joins TRBV2 and TRBJ2-4; tentatively, D is TRBD1 (5 bases). The CDR3 consists of 17 residues. V was cut by 2 bases and J by 2 bases, with 16 bases left in between. Germline values: CDR1 SNHLY, CDR2 FYNNEI. CDR3 amino acids: CASSEYSAGITKNIQYF. CDR3 in DNA: TGTGCCAGCAGTGAATATTCGGCAGGGATAACCAAAAACATTCAGTACTTC.

This sequence joins TRBV5-4 and TRBJ1-1, with unresolved D. Per germline, CDR1 SGHNT and CDR2 YYREEE (reference sequence). Deletions cut 3 bases from V and 5 bases from J, with 23 bases between. The CDR3 is 17 amino acids. Here the CDR3 DNA reads TGTGCCAGCAGCTCCCTCCAAGGTTTTTTCTCGGGGACTGAAGCTTTCTTT. It codes for CASSSLQGFFSGTEAFF.

The chain links TRBV4-3 to TRBJ2-3; D might be TRBD2 (5 bases). The germline gives CDR1 LGHNA, CDR2 YSLEER. Trimming took off 3 bases at V and 3 bases at J, with 16 bases between the two ends. The CDR3 spans 16 residues. The CDR3 loop is CASSQSLVRGTDTQYF. The CDR3 nucleotides are TGCGCCAGCAGCCAGAGTTTGGTTCGGGGTACAGATACGCAGTATTTT.

This chain joins TRBV13 and TRBJ2-5, with 8 bases aligning to TRBD1. J lost 5 bases, V lost 4 bases, and 15 bases had no gene match. Germline V gives CDR1 PRHDT, CDR2 FYEKMQ (reference sequence). The CDR3 sequence is 17 residues long. The CDR3 sequence is CASSSSYHQGADETQYF. The CDR3 DNA follows: TGTGCCAGCAGCTCCTCCTATCATCAGGGGGCTGACGAGACCCAGTACTTC.

The rearrangement uses TRBV10-2 and TRBJ2-2, with 9 bases aligning to TRBD1. Germline CDR1 reads WSHSY; CDR2 reads SAAADI. This CDR3 spans 17 amino acids. Germline trimming cut 8 bases from V and 6 bases from J; bases unmatched to any gene: 16. The CDR3, as DNA: TGCGCCAGCGGCTTATATGGACAGGGGTCGAGGGCCGGGGAGCTGTTTTTT. Translation gives CASGLYGQGSRAGELFF.

J is TRBJ2-7 and V is TRBV28, with D possibly matching TRBD2 (5 bases). The CDR3 is 14 amino acids. Trimming shortened V by 3 bases and J by 4 bases, and 13 bases separated the two germline ends. Germline V CDR1 and CDR2: MDHEN, SYDVKM. CDR3 loop: CASSLRAGDYEQYF. CDR3 bases: TGTGCCAGCAGTTTGAGGGCAGGAGATTACGAGCAGTACTTC.

V and J are TRBV7-2 and TRBJ1-1, with D unresolved. Per the germline V gene, CDR1 is SGHTA and CDR2 is FQGNSA. V gave up 6 bases and J gave up 7 bases, with 9 bases separating them. This CDR3 spans 11 amino acids. The CDR3 here is CASSRSVEAFF. The CDR3, as DNA: TGTGCCAGCAGTAGAAGCGTTGAAGCTTTCTTT.

The V gene is TRBV6-6, the J gene TRBJ1-6; D is undetermined. V was clipped by 3 bases and J by 4 bases, with 4 bases between them. The CDR3 is 13 amino acids. Germline assignment: CDR1 MNHNY and CDR2 SVGAGI (reference sequence). CDR3 DNA: TGTGCCAGCAGTTATTCTTATAATTCACCCCTCCACTTT. Protein product: CASSYSYNSPLHF.

This chain connects TRBV10-3 to TRBJ2-1, with a possible D match to TRBD2 (5 bases). This CDR3 is 16 amino acids long. V was trimmed by 5 bases and J by 3 bases, leaving 17 bases between them. Per the germline V gene, CDR1 is ENHRY and CDR2 is SYGVKD. The CDR3 is CAISTATRSIYNEQFF. In DNA, the CDR3 is TGTGCCATCAGTACAGCAACTAGATCGATCTACAATGAGCAGTTCTTC.

This chain links TRBV2 with TRBJ1-1; D gene unclear. CDR1 is SNHLY, CDR2 FYNNEI, per germline. The CDR3 is 14 amino acids. V dropped 8 bases and J dropped 4 bases, with 17 bases sitting between them. The CDR3 region has the DNA TGTGCCAGCTTCCGGCGGGTAGGAGTCACTGAAGCTTTCTTT. Its protein is CASFRRVGVTEAFF.

The rearrangement joins TRBV6-5 to TRBJ2-1, with TRBD2 identical over 7 bases. In germline, CDR1 is MNHEY, CDR2 SVGAGI. This CDR3 spans 14 amino acids. With V trimmed by 2 bases and J by 2 bases, 0 bases remained unmatched. As DNA, the CDR3 is TGTGCCAGCAGTTACGCGGGAGCCTACAATGAGCAGTTCTTC. Amino acids: CASSYAGAYNEQFF.

This chain links TRBV28 with TRBJ1-6; 10 positions agree with TRBD1. V was pared by 3 bases and J by 9 bases, with 5 bases of the junction left unmatched. Per germline, CDR1 MDHEN and CDR2 SYDVKM. The CDR3 has 15 residues. The CDR3 is CASSFWDRGISPLHF. In DNA, the CDR3 is TGTGCCAGCAGTTTCTGGGACAGGGGCATTTCACCCCTCCACTTT.

The chain links TRBV6-6 to TRBJ2-1, with 13 bases that match TRBD2. Unmatched junction bases numbered 4, after V lost 5 bases and J lost 3 bases. CDR3 length: 16 residues. Germline V gene lookup returns CDR1 MNHNY and CDR2 SVGAGI (reference sequence). The CDR3: CASSGTSGVFYNEQFF. CDR3 DNA: TGTGCCAGCAGTGGGACTAGCGGGGTCTTCTACAATGAGCAGTTCTTC.

The CDR3 spells CASSLPVRRYTF. The CDR3 DNA reads as TGTGCCAGCAGCTTGCCGGTCCGTCGCTACACCTTC. This chain joins TRBV5-8 and TRBJ1-2; no firm D call. Germline V gene sequence: CDR1 SGHTS, CDR2 YDEGEE. The V gene lost 1 base and the J gene lost 9 bases, with 10 bases spanning the gap. The CDR3 spans 12 residues.